These T cell receptor beta chains were read from a single sample in a study of cytomegalovirus exposure and HLA in healthy donors. The assay was immunoSEQ multiplex PCR, and TCRdb's table has in-frame clones only and misses some. Of some 90,000 clones listed, under 80% are singletons. What was sequenced was PBMCs. These receptors all come from a boy aged 5-17 years in good health and CMV-seronegative. Each CDR3 is given with its conserved first and last residue. A D gene is named only where the DNA matches it firmly. Not every row has a clone size; where given, it reads once, few, many or a size class.

TRBV6-1	TRBD2	15	-	TRBJ2-7	TGTGCCAGCAGTACATACCTAGCGGGGGGCTACGAGCAGTACTTC	CASSTYLAGGYEQYF
TRBV27	TRBD2	14	-	TRBJ2-7	TGTGCCAGCAGTAAGCGGGGGATCTCCTACGAGCAGTACTTC	CASSKRGISYEQYF
TRBV6-5	-	14	-	TRBJ1-1	TGTGCCAGCAGTTATGGGACAATGCTCACTGAAGCTTTCTTT	CASSYGTMLTEAFF
TRBV7-8	TRBD1	16	-	TRBJ2-6	TGTGCCAGCAGCACGCCGATGGGACAGGGCGCCAACGTCCTGACTTTC	CASSTPMGQGANVLTF
TRBV11-3	TRBD1	15	-	TRBJ2-7	TGTGCCAGCAGCTTAACTCCGGGACAGGTTTCCGAGCAGTACTTC	CASSLTPGQVSEQYF
TRBV5-8	-	16	-	TRBJ1-5	TGTGCCAGCAGCTTGGCCCGGGGAATGATAACGCAGCCCCAGCATTTT	CASSLARGMITQPQHF
TRBV25-1	-	11	-	TRBJ2-7	TGTGCCAGCGTGGGAGCCTGGGAGCAGTACTTC	CASVGAWEQYF
TRBV6-5	-	14	-	TRBJ1-2	TGTGCCAGCAGCTCCCCCTCCCAGGGCTATGGCTACACCTTC	CASSSPSQGYGYTF
TRBV25-1	-	15	-	TRBJ2-1	TGTGCCAGCGGTAACACTGGGACTCCTTACAATGAGCAGTTCTTC	CASGNTGTPYNEQFF
TRBV6-5	TRBD1	15	-	TRBJ1-2	TGTGCCAGCAGTTCCCGGACAGGGGCTCTCTCTGGCTACACCTTC	CASSSRTGALSGYTF
TRBV5-1	-	15	-	TRBJ2-1	TGCGCCAGCAGTTCCACCGGGCCCCAGGGCAATGAGCAGTTCTTC	CASSSTGPQGNEQFF
TRBV7-9	-	15	-	TRBJ2-5	TGTGCCAGCAGCTCCGGACAGACCCACCAAGAGACCCAGTACTTC	CASSSGQTHQETQYF
TRBV7-9	TRBD2	15	-	TRBJ2-5	TGTGCCAGCAGCTTAGTTAATAGCGGGGAAGAGACCCAGTACTTC	CASSLVNSGEETQYF
TRBV4-1	-	14	-	TRBJ2-3	TGCGCCAGCAGCCAGCTAGCAAGCGCAGATACGCAGTATTTT	CASSQLASADTQYF
TRBV29-1	-	11	-	TRBJ2-7	TGCAGCGTTGAGTACGCGTGGGAGCAGTACTTC	CSVEYAWEQYF
TRBV13	-	13	once	TRBJ1-5	TGTGCCAGCAGCCGAAGGGGTGGACAGCCCCAGCATTTT	CASSRRGGQPQHF
TRBV28	TRBD1	14	-	TRBJ2-7	TGTGCCAGCAGGTCCGGGACAGGGGAATACGAGCAGTACTTC	CASRSGTGEYEQYF
TRBV20-1	-	11	-	TRBJ2-1	TGCAGTGCTGACTATTACAATGAGCAGTTCTTC	CSADYYNEQFF
TRBV4-3	-	16	-	TRBJ2-2	TGCGCCAGCAGCCATGAGCCGGGACAGAACACCGGGGAGCTGTTTTTT	CASSHEPGQNTGELFF
TRBV28	-	15	-	TRBJ1-4	TGTGCCAGCAGTTTAGGCGGCGGAGCCGTCGGGAAACTGTTTTTT	CASSLGGGAVGKLFF
TRBV12-2	-	17	-	TRBJ2-7	TGTGCAAGTCGCTTCTTCTCACTAGCGGGAGGCCGGGGGGAGCAGTACTTC	CASRFFSLAGGRGEQYF
TRBV6-5	-	13	-	TRBJ1-1	TGTGCCAGCAGTCTGGGAGTCAGCACTGAAGCTTTCTTT	CASSLGVSTEAFF
TRBV4-1	-	16	-	TRBJ1-5	TGCGCCAGCAGCCAAGAAGGGGGACAAAGCAATCAGCCCCAGCATTTT	CASSQEGGQSNQPQHF
TRBV28	-	12	-	TRBJ1-2	TGTGCCAGCAGTCCGGGACAACATGGCTACACCTTC	CASSPGQHGYTF
TRBV5-1	TRBD2	16	once	TRBJ2-7	TGCGCCAGCAGCTTAGGACTAGCGGGGAGCGGTTACGAGCAGTACTTC	CASSLGLAGSGYEQYF
TRBV7-9	-	15	-	TRBJ2-5	TGTGCCAGCAGCTTAGAGGCAGCGATCCAAGAGACCCAGTACTTC	CASSLEAAIQETQYF
TRBV7-2	TRBD1	15	few	TRBJ1-5	TGTGCCAGCAACTCCCCCGGGACAGGGGATCAGCCCCAGCATTTT	CASNSPGTGDQPQHF
TRBV4-1	-	15	-	TRBJ2-7	TGCGCCAGCAGCCCCGGGACTCAAAGCTCCTACGAGCAGTACTTC	CASSPGTQSSYEQYF
TRBV6-1	-	16	few	TRBJ2-3	TGTGCCAGCAGTGTGGGCAGTATTTCTAGCACAGATACGCAGTATTTT	CASSVGSISSTDTQYF
TRBV6-7	-	14	-	TRBJ2-7	TGTGCCAGCAGTCCGCCCAGGACAGACTACGAGCAGTACTTC	CASSPPRTDYEQYF
TRBV7-3	-	14	-	TRBJ1-1	TGTGCCAGCAGCCCAGCGGGGGGGAACACTGAAGCTTTCTTT	CASSPAGGNTEAFF
TRBV4-3	-	16	-	TRBJ2-7	TGCGCCAGCAGCCAAGATGGTCCTGCGAGCTCCTACGAGCAGTACTTC	CASSQDGPASSYEQYF
TRBV4-3	TRBD2	16	-	TRBJ2-7	TGCGCCAGCAGCCAAGATAAATCGTCACCTGGCGGGAGGCAGTACTTC	CASSQDKSSPGGRQYF
TRBV4-1	TRBD1	15	once	TRBJ2-7	TGCGCCAGCAGCCAGGGGACAGGGAGGCGCTACGAGCAGTACTTC	CASSQGTGRRYEQYF
TRBV9	TRBD2	17	-	TRBJ2-7	TGTGCCAGTTCGACTAGCGGGGGCTCTGGAGACACCTACGAGCAGTACTTC	CASSTSGGSGDTYEQYF
TRBV5-6	TRBD2	17	-	TRBJ2-7	TGTGCCAGCAGACCTACACCGGGACTAGCGGGGCCTTACGAGCAGTACTTC	CASRPTPGLAGPYEQYF
TRBV27	-	13	once	TRBJ1-5	TGTGCCACCTCAGTCAGTGGAGCACAGCCCCAGCATTTT	CATSVSGAQPQHF
TRBV6-6	-	15	-	TRBJ1-6	TGTGCCAGCAGTTACTCAGCTAGGTATAATTCACCCCTCCACTTT	CASSYSARYNSPLHF
TRBV19	-	16	-	TRBJ2-3	TGTGCCAGTAGTATTGGTACCCAGGGCTATATAGATACGCAGTATTTT	CASSIGTQGYIDTQYF
TRBV19	-	13	-	TRBJ1-2	TGTGCCAGTAGTCCAACAGGGTACTATGGCTACACCTTC	CASSPTGYYGYTF
TRBV4-1	-	15	once	TRBJ2-1	TGCGCCAGCAGCCAAGTGGTGATGGCGGGCATTGAGCAGTTCTTC	CASSQVVMAGIEQFF
TRBV4-1	-	15	few	TRBJ1-5	TGCGCCAGCAGCCAAGATGACAGATTCAATCAGCCCCAGCATTTT	CASSQDDRFNQPQHF
TRBV5-1	-	15	few	TRBJ1-5	TGCGCCAGCAGCCCCCAGGGAGGGGTCGGTCAGCCCCAGCATTTT	CASSPQGGVGQPQHF
TRBV7-2	-	13	-	TRBJ2-5	TGTGCCAGCAACAGGGGGAGGGGGGAGACCCAGTACTTC	CASNRGRGETQYF
TRBV6-1	-	13	-	TRBJ1-2	TGTGCCAGCGGCCAATTCGGGAACTATGGCTACACCTTC	CASGQFGNYGYTF
TRBV29-1	TRBD1	13	-	TRBJ1-1	TGCAGCGTCACCGGGACAGGGAACACTGAAGCTTTCTTT	CSVTGTGNTEAFF
TRBV5-1	-	14	-	TRBJ2-5	TGCGCCAGCAGCTTACGGCCGGCGGAGGAGACCCAGTACTTC	CASSLRPAEETQYF
TRBV27	-	13	once	TRBJ2-7	TGTGCCAGCAGTTTTCAAACACCCTACGAGCAGTACTTC	CASSFQTPYEQYF
TRBV28	-	14	-	TRBJ1-1	TGTGCCAGCAGTTTTGGACAGCCGAACACTGAAGCTTTCTTT	CASSFGQPNTEAFF
TRBV20-1	-	11	-	TRBJ1-2	TGCAGTGCTAAACAGGGTGACGGCTACACCTTC	CSAKQGDGYTF
TRBV30	-	12	-	TRBJ1-2	TGTGCCTGGACTTACATATCATCTGGCTACACCTTC	CAWTYISSGYTF
TRBV7-9	TRBD1	17	once	TRBJ2-1	TGTGCCAGCAGCTTTGAAACCGGGACAGGAGTCTACAATGAGCAGTTCTTC	CASSFETGTGVYNEQFF
TRBV9	TRBD1	15	-	TRBJ2-1	TGTGCCAGCAATACGGGGGGGACAGGGGTCAATGAGCAGTTCTTC	CASNTGGTGVNEQFF
TRBV6-6	-	13	-	TRBJ1-2	TGTGCCAGCGTCACCGCCGGGGTGGGTGGCTACACCTTC	CASVTAGVGGYTF
TRBV5-4	-	17	-	TRBJ2-7	TGTGCCAGCAGCTTGGCATCCGTTGGGGGGAGCTCCTACGAGCAGTACTTC	CASSLASVGGSSYEQYF
TRBV27	-	13	-	TRBJ1-2	TGTGCCAGCAGCGACACCGTGAACTATGGCTACACCTTC	CASSDTVNYGYTF
TRBV6-6	-	13	-	TRBJ2-7	TGTGCCAGCAGTTACTACCGAGCTCTCGAGCAGTACTTC	CASSYYRALEQYF
TRBV4-3	TRBD1	16	-	TRBJ2-3	TGCGCCAGCAGCCAGGGGACAGGGAAGCTCACAGATACGCAGTATTTT	CASSQGTGKLTDTQYF
TRBV5-4	TRBD1	13	-	TRBJ2-7	TGTGCCAGCAGCTCCGGGACAGGAGGCGAGCAGTACTTC	CASSSGTGGEQYF